The present entry profiles one T cell receptor (beta chain) with its context. These data belong to a study of identical twins. Template switching added a universal primer binding site, and final cDNA carried unique molecular identifiers. In TCRdb, the 5' RACE reads were re-called with MiXCR into one record per CDR3 protein. Of about 470,000 distinct CDR3 sequences in the sample, roughly 26% were seen once. Germline V lookup: CDR1 LNHNV, CDR2 YYDKDF (reference sequence). The CDR3 length is 13 residues. V gave up 6 bases and J gave up 2 bases, with 10 bases separating them. Only healthy Caucasians were enrolled as donors. These same records also appear under a second study, on T cells expressing NK-cell markers.

This clonotype was obtained from a woman aged 18 to 35 in good health. The sample comprised CD4+ T cells sorted from blood. The chain employs TRBV15 and TRBJ2-5; possibly TRBD1 for D (6 bases). Here the CDR3 reads CATRKTGQETQYF. In DNA, the CDR3 is TGTGCCACCAGAAAGACAGGTCAAGAGACCCAGTACTTC.